A single sample gave rise to the 28 T cell receptor beta chains below, sequenced in a study of post-analysis software for immune sequencing data. Findings of the study overall: TRBV5-6, TRBV5-1 and TRBV20-1 were among several TRBV segments more frequent in patients than controls.

Which antigens these TCRs recognize remains unknown. Presence of unique molecular identifiers characterized the TCR beta cDNA libraries. From the PCR reads, TCRdb called clonotypes with MiXCR, one entry per CDR3 protein. The top ten hold around 10% of the sample, which has fewer than 600,000 distinct CDR3 sequences, 40% to 55% seen once. Sample: blood. All receptors come from a girl between 10 and 17 years old with multiple sclerosis.

The rearrangement joins TRBV20-1 to TRBJ2-7; a weak D match, TRBD2 (5 bases). The CDR3 sequence is 17 residues long. Germline assignment: CDR1 DFQATT and CDR2 SNEGSKA (reference sequence). V was cut by 0 bases and J by 0 bases, with 18 bases left in between. The CDR3 region is CSARDYEGAQSSYEQYF. The CDR3 nucleotides are TGCAGTGCTAGAGATTATGAGGGAGCCCAGAGCTCCTACGAGCAGTACTTC.

The V and J genes are TRBV20-1 and TRBJ2-1; D not certain. The V gene's germline CDR1 is DFQATT and CDR2 SNEGSKA (reference sequence). The CDR3 spans 10 residues. Between the trimmed V and J ends, which lost 2 bases and 6 bases, there was a span of 2 bases. The CDR3 sequence: CSARRNEQFF. CDR3 DNA: TGCAGTGCTAGACGCAATGAGCAGTTCTTC.

V is TRBV6-2 or TRBV6-3 and J is TRBJ1-4; D unclear. V was trimmed by 7 bases and J by 8 bases, leaving 11 bases between them. Germline CDR1 MNHEY, CDR2 SVGEGT. CDR3 length equals 12 residues. CDR3 coding DNA: TGTGCCAGCAAGGGCAGGTCGGAAAAACTGTTTTTT. This gives the protein CASKGRSEKLFF.

Remarks on this clonotype: A read error may produce the germline difference seen at one junction end. The chain employs TRBV6-5 and TRBJ1-4; 7 positions agree with TRBD1. The CDR3 has 14 residues. Germline V lookup: CDR1 MNHEY, CDR2 SVGAGI. Written as DNA, the CDR3 is TGTACCAGCAGTTACTCGACAGGGAATGAAAAACTGTTTTTT. This encodes CTSSYSTGNEKLFF.

This clonotype appeared a few times. This rearrangement joins TRBV5-1 to TRBJ2-1; 7 nucleotides align to TRBD2. The CDR3 sequence is 15 residues long. V lost 0 bases to trimming and J lost 7 bases; unmatched junction nucleotides: 7. Per germline, CDR1 SGHRS and CDR2 YFSETQ. The CDR3 coding sequence is TGCGCCAGCAGCTTGGAGGGAGGGCCGGGGAATGAGCAGTTCTTC. Protein sequence: CASSLEGGPGNEQFF.

This clonotype was recorded a few times. The chain has TRBV20-1 and TRBJ1-5; 7 bases map to TRBD1. Unmatched junction bases numbered 10, after V lost 0 bases and J lost 2 bases. Germline-derived CDR1 and CDR2 are DFQATT and SNEGSKA (reference sequence). This CDR3 comprises 17 residues. The CDR3 DNA is TGCAGTGCTAGAGAACTACAGGGGAGCGTGGGCAATCAGCCCCAGCATTTT. Its protein is CSARELQGSVGNQPQHF.

The sample holds a few counts of this clonotype. This sequence joins TRBV20-1 and TRBJ2-1, with 13 bases that match TRBD2. J gave up 9 bases and V 6 bases, and 11 bases lay outside the gene matches. CDR1 and CDR2 (germline): DFQATT, SNEGSKA (reference sequence). The CDR3 contains 15 residues. The DNA of the CDR3 is TGCAGTGCGGTGAGGACTAGCGGGAGTGATCTTGAGCAGTTCTTC. Translating gives CSAVRTSGSDLEQFF.

As for this clonotype: Its ends do not fully match the called genes, so a read error is possible. The rearrangement uses TRBV5-1 and TRBJ2-5, with D possibly TRBD2 on 6 matching bases. Germline loops: CDR1 SGHRS, CDR2 YFSETQ. The length of the CDR3 is 14 residues. The CDR3 here is CAGSPLADQETQYF. In DNA form, the CDR3 reads TGCGCCGGCAGCCCGTTAGCGGATCAAGAGACCCAGTACTTC.

The table lists this clonotype with a few counts. V and J are TRBV5-1 and TRBJ2-6; D is unresolved. Per germline, CDR1 SGHRS and CDR2 YFSETQ. Trimming pared 2 bases from V and 0 bases from J, leaving 6 bases between. The CDR3 extends over 15 amino acids. The CDR3 sequence: CASSLTTSGANVLTF. The CDR3, as DNA: TGCGCCAGCAGCTTAACCACCTCTGGGGCCAACGTCCTGACTTTC.

The V and J genes are TRBV7-9 and TRBJ2-1, with 9 positions matching TRBD2. The CDR3 is made up of 15 amino acids. In germline, CDR1 is SEHNR, CDR2 FQNEAQ (reference sequence). Trimming took 7 bases from V and 8 from J; bases not matched to a gene: 12. CDR3 loop: CASTSLAGEVHEQFF. CDR3 in DNA: TGTGCCAGCACCTCCTTAGCGGGAGAGGTTCATGAGCAGTTCTTC. The complete variable domain, with remaining parts taken from reference TRBV7-9 and TRBJ2-1, reads DTGVSQNPRHKITKRGQNVTFRCDPISEHNRLYWYRQTLGQGPEFLTYFQNEAQLEKSRLLSDRFSAERPKGSFSTLEIQRTEQGDSAMYLCASTSLAGEVHEQFFGPGTRLTVL.

The rearrangement links TRBV7-6 to TRBJ2-3; D may be TRBD2 (7 bases). Germline V CDR1 and CDR2: SGHVS, FNYEAQ. The CDR3 has 17 residues. V dropped 0 bases and J dropped 0 bases, with 13 bases sitting between them. The CDR3 coding sequence is TGTGCCAGCAGCTTAGCGGCGCGGGGGCATAGCACAGATACGCAGTATTTT. It specifies CASSLAARGHSTDTQYF.

The chain couples TRBV12-3 or TRBV12-4 to TRBJ1-2, with 8 nucleotides matching TRBD1. V was pared by 7 bases and J by 0 bases, with 7 bases of the junction left unmatched. This CDR3 contains 15 residues. CDR3 protein: CASTHRGAANYGYTF. CDR3 sequence (DNA): TGTGCCAGCACCCACAGGGGGGCTGCTAACTATGGCTACACCTTC.

As concerns this clonotype: A read error may produce the germline difference seen at one junction end. The CDR3 nucleotides read TGCGCCAGCCGGACACTAGCGGGAGAGGGAAATGGGCAGTTCTTC. This encodes CASRTLAGEGNGQFF. This chain connects TRBV5-1 to TRBJ2-1; the match to TRBD2 covers 11 bases. Germline CDR1 SGHRS, CDR2 YFSETQ. This CDR3 is built from 15 residues.

The V call is TRBV18, the J call TRBJ1-1; no clear D. This CDR3 is built from 15 residues. The germline CDR1 and CDR2 sequences are KGHSH and LQKENI. Trimming pared 0 bases from V and 1 base from J, leaving 9 bases between. CDR3 sequence reads: CASSPPDPTNTEAFF. CDR3 bases: TGTGCCAGCTCACCACCAGACCCGACGAACACTGAAGCTTTCTTT. Looking up the rest from reference TRBV18 and TRBJ1-1 gives the full variable domain: NAGVMQNPRHLVRRRGQEARLRCSPMKGHSHVYWYRQLPEEGLKFMVYLQKENIIDESGMPKERFSAEFPKEGPSILRIQQVVRGDSAAYFCASSPPDPTNTEAFFGQGTRLTVV.

This clonotype was seen a single time. CDR3 DNA: TGTGCCATCAGCTTGGACTGGAACACCGGGGAGCTGTTTTTT. Amino acids: CAISLDWNTGELFF. The rearrangement links TRBV10-3 to TRBJ2-2, with D tentatively TRBD2 (5 bases). V lost 6 bases and J lost 1, with 9 bases in between. The V gene's germline CDR1 is ENHRY and CDR2 SYGVKD. The CDR3 contains 14 residues.

The chain uses TRBV29-1 and TRBJ2-5; D ambiguous. The CDR3 covers 13 residues. V shed 1 base and J shed 1 base, with 7 bases lying between them. Per the germline V gene, CDR1 is SQVTM and CDR2 is ANQGSEA. The CDR3 nucleotides read TGCAGCGTTGAAGCGGGCGTCCAAGAGACCCAGTACTTC. It specifies CSVEAGVQETQYF.

V and J are TRBV30 and TRBJ2-4, with TRBD2 as a possible D gene (6 bases). The DNA end lines up better with TRBJ2-7; the J call may be wrong. Germline assignment: CDR1 GTSNPN and CDR2 SVGIG (reference sequence). The CDR3 contains 15 residues. The chain's CDR3 is CAWSLSPLAGYEQYF. The CDR3 DNA sequence: TGTGCCTGGAGTCTATCCCCACTAGCTGGCTACGAGCAGTACTTC.

V usage is TRBV5-1 and J usage is TRBJ2-1; 13 bases are shared with TRBD2. V shed 4 bases and J 4 bases; nucleotides not matched to a gene: 17. Per germline, CDR1 SGHRS and CDR2 YFSETQ. The CDR3 has 20 amino acids. For the CDR3, the DNA is TGCGCCAGCAGCGCAGGACTAGCGGGAGAGACGTTGGGATATTACAATGAGCAGTTCTTC. Protein sequence: CASSAGLAGETLGYYNEQFF.

This clonotype was counted only a few times. The chain carries TRBV5-1 and TRBJ2-1; TRBD2 might be the D (5 bases). Germline V gene lookup returns CDR1 SGHRS and CDR2 YFSETQ. The CDR3 is 14 amino acids. The V end was cut by 1 base, the J end by 6 bases, with 11 bases between. CDR3 DNA: TGCGCCAGCAGCTTGACTAGAACGGGCAATGAGCAGTTCTTC. Translated, it gives CASSLTRTGNEQFF.

This clonotype has only a few counts. J is TRBJ2-7 and V is TRBV20-1; 10 nucleotides line up with TRBD2. This CDR3 has 15 amino acids. Looked up from germline, CDR1 is DFQATT and CDR2 is SNEGSKA (reference sequence). Trimming took 2 bases from V and 2 from J; bases not matched to a gene: 6. The CDR3 reads CSARPGTSVAYEQYF. CDR3 coding DNA: TGCAGTGCTAGACCTGGGACTAGCGTTGCCTACGAGCAGTACTTC.

The V call is TRBV12-3 or TRBV12-4, the J call TRBJ1-5; perhaps TRBD1 as D (5 bases). The CDR3 extends over 14 amino acids. V was trimmed by 7 bases and J by 4 bases, leaving 14 bases between them. The CDR3 DNA sequence: TGTGCCAGCAAGCCCGGGGCAGAGAATCAGCCCCAGCATTTT. It specifies CASKPGAENQPQHF.

The V call is TRBV5-1, the J call TRBJ2-3; D is uncertain. The CDR3 runs 13 residues. The germline V gene has CDR1 SGHRS and CDR2 YFSETQ. V was trimmed by 0 bases and J by 5 bases, leaving 7 bases between them. CDR3 sequence reads: CASSLVTRDTQYF. For the CDR3, the DNA is TGCGCCAGCAGCTTGGTGACGCGAGATACGCAGTATTTT.

This clonotype occurred a few times. The gene calls are TRBV9 and TRBJ2-5; a possible D gene is TRBD2 (5 bases). The J call may be mistaken, given a closer DNA end match to TRBJ2-7. Germline V lookup: CDR1 SGDLS, CDR2 YYNGEE. The CDR3 covers 18 residues. The CDR3 DNA is TGTGCCAGCAGCGCCGCTAGTAGGTCCGGGGAACCGGGGTACGAGCAGTACTTC. Its translation is CASSAASRSGEPGYEQYF.

J is TRBJ2-3 and V is TRBV27; 8 nucleotides line up with TRBD2. Per germline, CDR1 MNHEY and CDR2 SMNVEV (reference sequence). The ends lost 9 bases at V and 5 bases at J; junction bases unmatched: 7. The CDR3 consists of 13 residues. This chain's CDR3 is CASQRESVDTQYF. In DNA, the CDR3 is TGTGCCAGTCAGCGGGAGTCCGTAGATACGCAGTATTTT.

This rearrangement joins TRBV9 to TRBJ2-3; 13 nucleotides match TRBD2. This CDR3 spans 17 amino acids. Germline CDR1 is SGDLS and CDR2 is YYNGEE. V lost 3 bases to trimming and J lost 4 bases; unmatched junction nucleotides: 8. The CDR3 nucleotides read TGTGCCAGCAGCGCAGGGACTAGCGGGATTAACGCAGATACGCAGTATTTT. Translating it yields CASSAGTSGINADTQYF.

This clonotype turned up a few times. The chain is built from TRBV12-3 or TRBV12-4 and TRBJ2-7; D is unresolved. The CDR3 runs 13 residues. V dropped 4 bases and J dropped 2 bases, with 9 bases sitting between them. In DNA, the CDR3 is TGTGCCAGCAGTTATACAACGACCTACGAGCAGTACTTC. It translates to CASSYTTTYEQYF.

This clonotype was detected ten times or more. The gene calls are TRBV29-1 and TRBJ2-3; 9 bases are a match to TRBD1. CDR1 and CDR2 (germline): SQVTM, ANQGSEA. V lost 6 bases, J lost 4 bases, and 8 bases stayed unmatched. This CDR3 comprises 14 residues. Written as DNA, the CDR3 is TGCAGCGTACCCGGGACAGGGACACCAGATACGCAGTATTTT. It is translated as CSVPGTGTPDTQYF.

This chain uses TRBV20-1 with TRBJ1-2; D remains unclear. The CDR3 has 17 residues. Germline V gene data show CDR1 as DFQATT and CDR2 as SNEGSKA (reference sequence). V was clipped by 0 bases and J by 5 bases, with 22 bases between them. The CDR3 spells CSARDAEGRRRSYGYTF. The CDR3 coding sequence is TGCAGTGCTAGAGATGCCGAAGGACGGAGAAGATCGTATGGCTACACCTTC.